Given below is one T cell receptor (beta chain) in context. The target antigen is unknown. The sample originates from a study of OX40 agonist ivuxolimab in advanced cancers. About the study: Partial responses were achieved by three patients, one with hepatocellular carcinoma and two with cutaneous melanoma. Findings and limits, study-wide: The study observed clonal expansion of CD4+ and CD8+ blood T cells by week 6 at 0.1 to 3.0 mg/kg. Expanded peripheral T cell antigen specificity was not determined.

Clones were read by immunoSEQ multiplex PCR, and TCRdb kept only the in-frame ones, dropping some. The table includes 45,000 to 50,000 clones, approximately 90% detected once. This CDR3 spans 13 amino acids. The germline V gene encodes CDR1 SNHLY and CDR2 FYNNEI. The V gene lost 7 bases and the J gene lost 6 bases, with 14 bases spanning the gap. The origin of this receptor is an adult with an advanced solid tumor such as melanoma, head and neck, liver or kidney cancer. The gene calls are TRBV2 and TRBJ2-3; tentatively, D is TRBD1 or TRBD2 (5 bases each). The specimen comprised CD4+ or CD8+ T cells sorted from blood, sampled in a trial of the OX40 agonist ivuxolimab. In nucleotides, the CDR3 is TGTGCCAGCACCACTAGTTGGGGGGATACGCAGTATTTT. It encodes CASTTSWGDTQYF. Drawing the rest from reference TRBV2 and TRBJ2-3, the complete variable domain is EPEVTQTPSHQVTQMGQEVILRCVPISNHLYFYWYRQILGQKVEFLVSFYNNEISEKSEIFDDQFSVERPDGSNFTLKIRSTKLEDSAMYFCASTTSWGDTQYFGPGTRLTVL.